The 26 T cell receptor beta chains below come from one sample, sequenced in a study of radiotherapy plus CTLA-4 blockade in lung cancer. Method: immunoSEQ multiplex PCR; TCRdb's copy keeps in-frame clones and lacks some. The data hold under 65,000 clones, with about three quarters observed a single time. This specimen was peripheral blood, taken from a patient treated with radiotherapy plus ipilimumab. Every receptor here comes from a human donor with non-small cell lung cancer whose response to radiotherapy plus ipilimumab could not be evaluated.

This chain joins TRBV5-1 and TRBJ2-5; 9 nucleotides align to TRBD1. The germline V gene has CDR1 SGHRS and CDR2 YFSETQ. CDR3 length equals 15 residues. Germline trimming cut 3 bases from V and 6 bases from J; bases unmatched to any gene: 9. In DNA form, the CDR3 reads TGCGCCAGCAGCTCCGAAACAGGGGGCGCGAAGACCCAGTACTTC. Protein: CASSSETGGAKTQYF.

The J gene is TRBJ1-3, the V gene TRBV9; a weak D match, TRBD1 (5 bases). Germline CDR1 SGDLS, CDR2 YYNGEE. V shed 3 bases and J shed 1 base, with 8 bases lying between them. The CDR3 loop spans 14 amino acids. The CDR3, as DNA: TGTGCCAGCAGCGCGACAGCTTCTGGAAACACCATATATTTT. Protein product: CASSATASGNTIYF.

This chain links TRBV19 with TRBJ2-3, with a possible D match to TRBD1 (5 bases). The V gene lost 3 bases and the J gene lost 6 bases, with 13 bases spanning the gap. The CDR3 consists of 14 residues. Germline V gene sequence: CDR1 LNHDA, CDR2 SQIVND (reference sequence). As DNA, the CDR3 is TGTGCCAGTAGTATTAGTAGGCCAGGGGATACGCAGTATTTT. Protein sequence: CASSISRPGDTQYF.

V and J are TRBV29-1 and TRBJ2-5, with 9 bases fitting TRBD2. The CDR3 has 15 residues. Per the germline V gene, CDR1 is SQVTM and CDR2 is ANQGSEA. With V trimmed by 5 bases and J by 2 bases, 9 bases remained unmatched. CDR3 coding DNA: TGCAGCGTTACCCTCCTAGCGGGGTTACAAGAGACCCAGTACTTC. Translated, it gives CSVTLLAGLQETQYF.

The V and J genes are TRBV7-2 and TRBJ2-7, with D possibly matching TRBD2 (6 bases). V lost 1 base to trimming and J lost 5 bases, with 12 bases between them. CDR3 length: 14 residues. Germline CDR1 reads SGHTA; CDR2 reads FQGNSA. The CDR3 here is CASSLGRGSNEQYF. CDR3 bases: TGTGCCAGCAGCTTAGGGAGGGGTTCCAACGAGCAGTACTTC. Complete variable domain (other parts from reference TRBV7-2 and TRBJ2-7): GAGVSQSPSNKVTEKGKDVELRCDPISGHTALYWYRQSLGQGLEFLIYFQGNSAPDKSGLPSDRFSAERTGGSVSTLTIQRTQQEDSAVYLCASSLGRGSNEQYFGPGTRLTVT.

CDR3 nucleotide sequence: TGTGCCAGCAGCTCGACAGGGATGGGTCACGAGCAGTACTTC. Translating gives CASSSTGMGHEQYF. The V and J genes are TRBV5-4 and TRBJ2-7; 7 nucleotides line up with TRBD1. The CDR3 totals 14 residues. CDR1 is SGHNT, CDR2 YYREEE, per germline (reference sequence). V lost 3 bases and J lost 5; bases outside the gene matches: 8.

The V call is TRBV18, the J call TRBJ2-7, with 12 nucleotides matching TRBD2. The CDR3 has 15 residues. Trimming removed 6 bases from V and 6 bases from J; junction bases left unmatched: 9. Germline CDR1 is KGHSH and CDR2 is LQKENI. CDR3 sequence: CASSWISSGGGEQYF. The CDR3 region has the DNA TGTGCCAGCTCGTGGATCTCTAGCGGGGGGGGCGAGCAGTACTTC.

This clone was counted once. The rearrangement uses TRBV4-1 and TRBJ2-7; 7 bases fit TRBD1. The CDR3 sequence is 15 residues long. J was trimmed by 3 bases and V by 4 bases; bases with no gene match: 9. Germline V gene data show CDR1 as MGHRA and CDR2 as YSYEKL. This chain's CDR3 is CASSPRQGVVYEQYF. The CDR3 nucleotides are TGCGCCAGCAGCCCAAGACAGGGAGTGGTCTACGAGCAGTACTTC.

The V gene is TRBV19, the J gene TRBJ2-7; TRBD2 agrees at 12 bases. This CDR3 comprises 15 residues. The junction had 4 bases not matched to a gene; V was cut back by 5 bases and J by 2 bases. Germline V gives CDR1 LNHDA, CDR2 SQIVND (reference sequence). This chain's CDR3 is CASSYRTSGTYEQYF. CDR3 bases: TGTGCCAGTAGTTACAGGACTAGCGGGACCTACGAGCAGTACTTC.

The chain employs TRBV4-3 and TRBJ1-4; D is undetermined. V was pared by 0 bases and J by 4 bases, with 9 bases between. Germline V CDR1 and CDR2: LGHNA, YSLEER. This CDR3 spans 15 amino acids. CDR3 sequence reads: CASSQDPRNNEKLFF. DNA for the CDR3: TGCGCCAGCAGCCAAGATCCCAGGAATAATGAAAAACTGTTTTTT.

This clone is a singleton in its sample. This rearrangement joins TRBV19 to TRBJ1-2; the D gene is possibly TRBD1 (6 bases). Trimming took 7 bases from V and 4 from J, leaving 19 bases between them. The CDR3 is made up of 15 amino acids. In germline, CDR1 is LNHDA, CDR2 SQIVND (reference sequence). The CDR3 bases are TGTGCCAGTAAGGCGTCGGGGGGCATTGGCTATGGCTACACCTTC. It translates to CASKASGGIGYGYTF.

This clone occurred a few times. The genes are TRBV5-1 and TRBJ1-3; D gene ambiguous. The CDR3 totals 15 residues. V was trimmed by 5 bases and J by 2 bases, leaving 14 bases between them. CDR1 and CDR2 (germline): SGHRS, YFSETQ. DNA for the CDR3: TGCGCCAGCAGTGAGATCCCCATTCCTGGAAACACCATATATTTT. Translation: CASSEIPIPGNTIYF.

This chain uses TRBV5-1 with TRBJ2-7; 13 nucleotides agree with TRBD2. J lost 5 bases, V lost 4 bases, and 6 bases had no gene match. Germline V gene data show CDR1 as SGHRS and CDR2 as YFSETQ. The CDR3 contains 15 residues. CDR3 coding DNA: TGCGCCAGCAGCGTAGGACTAGCGGGAGACGACGAGCAGTACTTC. It is translated as CASSVGLAGDDEQYF.

The chain combines TRBV6-5 with TRBJ2-7; 9 bases are a match to TRBD1. Losses at the gene ends were 5 bases for V and 6 bases for J; bases not matched to a gene: 8. The CDR3 totals 14 residues. The germline V gene has CDR1 MNHEY and CDR2 SVGAGI. The CDR3: CASSTGGSGPEQYF. The CDR3 DNA sequence: TGTGCCAGCAGTACAGGGGGCTCAGGCCCCGAGCAGTACTTC.

The rearrangement links TRBV21-1 to TRBJ2-4; TRBD1 is taken as the D call from the table, unchecked against the DNA. TRBV21-1 is a recognized pseudogene. This CDR3 has 16 amino acids. This CDR3 reads CASSAGQPAAKNIQYF. CDR3 sequence (DNA): TGTGCCAGCAGCGCGGGACAGCCGGCAGCCAAAAACATTCAGTACTTC.

The chain links TRBV7-3 to TRBJ2-5, with D tentatively TRBD1 (7 bases). Germline V CDR1 and CDR2: SGHTA, FQGTGA. Trimming pared 3 bases from V and 7 bases from J, leaving 9 bases between. The length of the CDR3 is 12 residues. This CDR3 is CASSFQGGTQYF. The DNA of the CDR3 is TGTGCCAGCAGCTTTCAGGGGGGGACCCAGTACTTC.

This rearrangement joins TRBV18 to TRBJ2-1; TRBD1 agrees at 7 bases. CDR1 KGHSH and CDR2 LQKENI come from the germline V gene. The CDR3 spans 13 residues. The J segment lost 9 bases and the V segment lost 0 bases, leaving 2 bases of the junction unmatched. In nucleotides, the CDR3 is TGTGCCAGCTCACCACCAGGGGGCGGTGAGCAGTTCTTC. Protein sequence: CASSPPGGGEQFF.

The rearrangement joins TRBV18 to TRBJ1-5, with no clear D. V dropped 3 bases and J dropped 3 bases, with 9 bases sitting between them. The CDR3 runs to 14 residues. Germline V gene sequence: CDR1 KGHSH, CDR2 LQKENI. The CDR3 region is CASSPRDSNQPQHF. In nucleotides, the CDR3 is TGTGCCAGCTCACCGAGGGATTCCAATCAGCCCCAGCATTTT.

The V call is TRBV5-6, the J call TRBJ1-2; a possible D gene is TRBD1 (6 bases). Germline loops: CDR1 SGHDT, CDR2 YYEEEE. V lost 2 bases and J lost 1, with 9 bases in between. The CDR3 spans 14 residues. The CDR3 protein is CASSLQGRNYGYTF. DNA for the CDR3: TGTGCCAGCAGCTTACAGGGACGTAACTATGGCTACACCTTC.

In this sample, this clone turned up a few times. This chain uses TRBV4-2 with TRBJ2-7, with D possibly TRBD2 on 5 matching bases. The CDR3 length is 11 residues. Germline values: CDR1 LGHNA, CDR2 YNFKEQ. Trimming pared 1 base from V and 7 bases from J, leaving 5 bases between. For the CDR3, the DNA is TGTGCCAGCAGCCAAGCGGGAGAGCAGTACTTC. It yields the protein CASSQAGEQYF.

This clone was seen ten or more times. The same CDR3 is also encoded by other DNA sequences in this sample. V is TRBV5-8 and J is TRBJ1-6; a possible D gene is TRBD1 (5 bases). Germline CDR1 and CDR2: SGHTS and YDEGEE. V was pared by 0 bases and J by 6 bases, with 10 bases between. This CDR3 is built from 15 residues. The CDR3 sequence: CASSLVQGLNSPLHF. CDR3 DNA sequence: TGTGCCAGCAGCTTGGTGCAGGGCCTTAATTCACCCCTCCACTTT. The full variable domain, its missing parts supplied by reference TRBV5-8 and TRBJ1-6, is EAGVTQSPTHLIKTRGQQATLRCSPISGHTSVYWYQQALGLGLQFLLWYDEGEERNRGNFPPRFSGRQFPNYSSELNVNALELEDSALYLCASSLVQGLNSPLHFGNGTRLTVT.

The chain couples TRBV6-6 to TRBJ2-7, with 7 bases matching TRBD2. There are 14 residues in the CDR3. The germline CDR1 and CDR2 sequences are MNHNY and SVGAGI (reference sequence). Unmatched junction bases numbered 5, after V lost 6 bases and J lost 0 bases. In DNA form, the CDR3 reads TGTGCCAGCAGCCTAGCGGCGAGCTCCTACGAGCAGTACTTC. This sequence encodes CASSLAASSYEQYF.

The chain carries TRBV6-6 and TRBJ2-7; D might be TRBD2 (5 bases). CDR3 size: 14 residues. V was pared by 4 bases and J by 0 bases, with 10 bases between. The germline V gene has CDR1 MNHNY and CDR2 SVGAGI (reference sequence). The CDR3 nucleotides read TGTGCCAGCAGTTTCACCCGGGACTCCTACGAGCAGTACTTC. This sequence encodes CASSFTRDSYEQYF.

Only one count was recorded for this clone. This CDR3 is CASSLGTALMNTEAFF. The CDR3 coding sequence is TGTGCCAGCAGCTTAGGAACAGCCCTCATGAACACTGAAGCTTTCTTT. This chain connects TRBV7-8 to TRBJ1-1; D not resolved. The CDR3 has 16 residues. Trimming left V 1 base short and J 0 bases short, with 12 bases between. CDR1 is SGHVS, CDR2 FQNEAQ, per germline.

The chain joins TRBV9 to TRBJ2-5; 7 nucleotides align to TRBD1. CDR1 SGDLS and CDR2 YYNGEE come from the germline V gene. The CDR3 sequence is 16 residues long. Trimming took 0 bases from V and 0 from J; bases not matched to a gene: 5. The CDR3 DNA follows: TGTGCCAGCAGCGTAGGGACAGGCCTGTACCAAGAGACCCAGTACTTC. Amino acid sequence: CASSVGTGLYQETQYF.

This clone has only one observation. The rearrangement uses TRBV20-1 and TRBJ2-7, with 7 nucleotides matching TRBD2. The CDR3 is made up of 11 amino acids. With 4 bases clipped from V and 6 bases from J, the junction kept 3 bases outside the gene matches. Germline V lookup: CDR1 DFQATT, CDR2 SNEGSKA (reference sequence). The CDR3 sequence: CSATRLAEQYF. Written as DNA, the CDR3 is TGCAGTGCTACCCGACTAGCCGAGCAGTACTTC.